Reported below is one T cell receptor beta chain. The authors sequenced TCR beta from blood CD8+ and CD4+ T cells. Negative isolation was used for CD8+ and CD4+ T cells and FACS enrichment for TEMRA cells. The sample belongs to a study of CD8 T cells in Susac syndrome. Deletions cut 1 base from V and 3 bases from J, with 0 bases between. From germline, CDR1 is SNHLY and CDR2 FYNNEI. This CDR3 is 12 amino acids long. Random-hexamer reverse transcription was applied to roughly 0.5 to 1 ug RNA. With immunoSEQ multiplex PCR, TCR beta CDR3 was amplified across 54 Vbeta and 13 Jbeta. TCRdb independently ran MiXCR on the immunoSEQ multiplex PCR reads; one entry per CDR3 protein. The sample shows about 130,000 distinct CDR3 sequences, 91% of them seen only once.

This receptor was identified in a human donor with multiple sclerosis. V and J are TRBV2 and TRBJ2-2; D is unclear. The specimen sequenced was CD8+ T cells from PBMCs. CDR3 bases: TGTGCCAGCAGTGAAGACACCGGGGAGCTGTTTTTT. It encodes CASSEDTGELFF. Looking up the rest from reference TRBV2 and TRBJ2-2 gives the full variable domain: EPEVTQTPSHQVTQMGQEVILRCVPISNHLYFYWYRQILGQKVEFLVSFYNNEISEKSEIFDDQFSVERPDGSNFTLKIRSTKLEDSAMYFCASSEDTGELFFGEGSRLTVL.